This TCR beta chain was identified during a study of blood T cell repertoires in COVID-19 (dated by TCRdb to between 2020 and 2021). About the full investigation: Collaborator samples came from the United States, Italy and Spain and covered acute and convalescent phases of COVID-19. The material from the prospective study consisted of cDNA or gDNA derived from T cells, B-cell-depleted T cells, or PBMCs. Deeply sampled blood TCRbeta repertoires from subjects exposed to, actively infected with, or recovered from COVID-19 were included in the dataset. The repertoires were made available in a free public database intended to serve as a resource for research on the immune response to SARS-CoV-2. The samples were drawn from the first 160 participants of the ongoing ImmuneRACE study and from under 1,500 subjects provided by 6 global collaborators. A de-identified subject ID, COVID-19 status, age in years and sex were almost always included in the sample metadata. Where available, HLA class I and class II types were obtained from metadata supplied by the sample provider rather than from assay-based typing.

TCRbeta CDR3 regions were amplified from genomic DNA using the immunoSEQ Assay, a bias-controlled multiplex PCR. As for the original processing: The number of nucleated cells in each sample was estimated by amplification of reference gene primers within the assay. To quantify the absolute abundance of each unique TCRbeta CDR3 rearrangement, sequence reads were collapsed and filtered. Productive Simpson clonality was computed per sample as the square root of Simpson's diversity index over productive rearrangements. As stored in TCRdb, this immuneACCESS dataset retains in-frame rearrangements with V and J assigned. A fraction of the clones does not appear; measured against another copy, unresolved V genes explain less than half of the discrepancy, and the remainder lacks a known reason. V and J calls and clone size are those listed in that table; D and trimming were worked out from the DNA. This sample is represented by 130,000 or so clones; over 80% of them were singletons. The top ten clonotypes cover over 15% of the sample.

This clone was seen a few times. Its cognate antigen has yet to be identified. Per-nucleotide qualities are absent, and no much larger clonotype sits a single base away. Summary of the overall study and its limitations: How much clinical and demographic metadata was included differed by source and by participant, and the metadata was provided uncurated.

V is shortened by 4 bases, J by 4 bases, and the region joining them spans 13 bases. From the germline V gene, CDR1 is MDHEN and CDR2 is SYDVKM. There are 14 amino acids in the CDR3, from cysteine to phenylalanine inclusive. CDR3 DNA is the only sequence kept; it has 42 bases, read in frame from the first base. In the prospective study, participants were roughly 18 to 100 years old, resided in 24 geographic areas of the United States, and were enrolled through a virtual design. To assign participants to cohorts, the prospective study relied on clinical history that participants themselves reported in a screening survey and a study questionnaire. For ImmuneRACE Cohort 3, a participant was defined as recovered based on two consecutive negative NP/OP PCR tests, clearance by a healthcare professional, or resolution of symptoms. Mobile phlebotomists in the prospective study collected whole blood, serum and a nasopharyngeal or oropharyngeal swab from every participant. Prospective study participants could optionally give additional blood draws and questionnaires over an approximately two-month period. Blood samples from the prospective study were shipped frozen or at room temperature prior to DNA extraction.

This TCR derives from a man aged 25 to 45 who had recovered from COVID-19. The chain is assembled from TRBV28 and TRBJ1-2; a weak D assignment points to TRBD1 (5 bases agree). Specimen: PBMCs or T cells enriched from blood (not recorded which). The base sequence is TGTGCCAGCAGTTCCTTGGGGGGTGGCTATGGCTACACCTTC. Its coded protein is CASSSLGGGYGYTF.